The rows below give T cell receptor beta chains drawn from one sample of a study of graft-versus-host responses after intestinal transplantation. Sequenced by immunoSEQ multiplex PCR; TCRdb stores in-frame clones only, minus some. The sample records about 30,000 clones, 90% to 95% being singletons. The specimen comprised PBMCs, sampled approximately 69 days after intestinal transplant. The receptors shown here come from a human patient who received an intestinal transplant, so some T cells may come from the graft donor. The CDR3 runs from the conserved cysteine through the conserved F or W. The order of the fields is clone size, J gene, D gene, CDR3 length, V gene, CDR3 protein, CDR3 DNA. D genes are given only for firm matches. Clone size is shown for a subset of rows, as once, few, many or a class of expanded clone.

. TRBJ1-3 . 16 TRBV14 CASSQLGTSSGNTIYF TGTGCCAGCAGCCAACTAGGGACAAGCTCTGGAAACACCATATATTTT
. TRBJ2-3 TRBD2 17 TRBV5-1 CASSLAKAGEGWDTQYF TGCGCCAGCAGCTTGGCCAAAGCGGGAGAAGGTTGGGATACGCAGTATTTT
. TRBJ1-1 TRBD1 14 TRBV5-8 CASSSGQGPTEAFF TGTGCCAGCAGCTCAGGACAGGGTCCCACTGAAGCTTTCTTT
. TRBJ2-7 . 9 TRBV11-1 CATSYEQYF TGTGCCACTTCCTACGAGCAGTACTTC
. TRBJ1-1 . 14 TRBV10-3 CAISQAGVSPEAFF TGTGCCATCAGTCAAGCGGGGGTGAGCCCTGAAGCTTTCTTT
once TRBJ1-6 . 15 TRBV19 CASNFGPGLSSPLHF TGTGCCAGTAATTTTGGTCCAGGATTGAGTTCACCCCTCCACTTT
. TRBJ2-3 . 14 TRBV5-6 CASSPILGTDTQYF TGTGCCAGCAGCCCTATACTAGGTACAGATACGCAGTATTTT
once TRBJ2-7 TRBD1 13 TRBV5-1 CASSWDSSYEQYF TGCGCCAGCAGCTGGGACAGTTCCTACGAGCAGTACTTC
. TRBJ2-7 . 14 TRBV13 CASSSVRVSYEQYF TGTGCCAGCAGCTCGGTCCGGGTTTCCTACGAGCAGTACTTC
. TRBJ2-1 TRBD2 16 TRBV19 CASSPFSGGSYNEQFF TGTGCCAGCTCCCCATTTAGCGGGGGCTCCTACAATGAGCAGTTCTTC
. TRBJ2-4 . 16 TRBV4-1 CASSQAPLLAKNIQYF TGCGCCAGCAGCCAGGCCCCGTTGCTAGCCAAAAACATTCAGTACTTC
. TRBJ1-3 . 13 TRBV7-9 CASSLGRGNTIYF TGTGCCAGCAGCTTGGGAAGGGGAAACACCATATATTTT
. TRBJ2-3 TRBD2 15 TRBV7-9 CASTHGTSGVDTQYF TGTGCCAGCACCCACGGGACTAGCGGCGTCGATACGCAGTATTTT
. TRBJ2-7 . 13 TRBV7-9 CASSSGLTYEQYF TGTGCCAGCAGCTCCGGCTTAACTTACGAGCAGTACTTC
. TRBJ2-1 . 16 TRBV5-4 CASTSRVLGSYNEQFF TGTGCCAGCACCTCCCGGGTTCTCGGCTCCTACAATGAGCAGTTCTTC
. TRBJ2-3 . 13 TRBV7-3 CASSPSRTDTQYF TGTGCCAGCAGCCCATCACGAACAGATACGCAGTATTTT
once TRBJ2-1 TRBD2 16 TRBV19 CASSLMRSGGYNEQFF TGTGCCAGTAGTCTAATGCGCAGCGGGGGCTACAATGAGCAGTTCTTC
. TRBJ1-1 . 16 TRBV7-9 CASSPSGFWVNTEAFF TGTGCCAGCAGCCCCTCAGGGTTCTGGGTGAACACTGAAGCTTTCTTT
. TRBJ2-1 . 16 TRBV6-1 CASSELPGDSYNEQFF TGTGCCAGCAGCGAACTACCGGGAGATAGCTACAATGAGCAGTTCTTC
. TRBJ1-3 . 14 TRBV7-9 CASSLALSGNTIYF TGTGCCAGCAGCTTAGCGCTCAGCGGAAACACCATATATTTT
. TRBJ2-1 . 18 TRBV7-2 CASSFGTPFRGSYNEQFF TGTGCCAGCAGTTTCGGGACACCATTCAGGGGCTCCTACAATGAGCAGTTCTTC
few TRBJ1-6 TRBD1 14 TRBV2 CASSVTGEDSPLHF TGTGCCAGCAGTGTAACAGGGGAAGATTCACCCCTCCACTTT
. TRBJ2-7 . 13 TRBV6-1 CASKSPFSYEQYF TGTGCCAGCAAATCGCCTTTCTCCTACGAGCAGTACTTC
. TRBJ1-5 . 15 TRBV4-3 CASSQEREAHQPQHF TGCGCCAGCAGCCAAGAAAGGGAGGCCCATCAGCCCCAGCATTTT
once TRBJ1-2 . 15 TRBV4-1 CASSRYQGSYYGYTF TGCGCCAGCAGCCGCTACCAGGGGTCCTACTATGGCTACACCTTC
. TRBJ2-1 TRBD1 13 TRBV29-1 CSAGTGVRDEQFF TGCAGCGCCGGGACAGGGGTAAGAGATGAGCAGTTCTTC
once TRBJ2-7 . 14 TRBV23-1 CASSQGFRGPEQYF TGCGCCAGCAGTCAAGGTTTTCGAGGGCCCGAGCAGTACTTC
. TRBJ1-2 . 13 TRBV7-8 CASAGGRGYGYTF TGTGCCAGCGCCGGGGGCAGAGGCTATGGCTACACCTTC
once TRBJ2-1 . 13 TRBV28 CASTRLPYNEQFF TGTGCCAGCACACGACTACCTTACAATGAGCAGTTCTTC
. TRBJ1-5 . 15 TRBV4-3 CASSQDLGLWQPQHF TGCGCCAGCAGCCAAGATCTAGGGTTGTGGCAGCCCCAGCATTTT
. TRBJ1-2 TRBD1 16 TRBV5-6 CASSGGDRGPYYGYTF TGTGCCAGCAGCGGAGGGGACAGGGGGCCTTACTATGGCTACACCTTC
. TRBJ1-2 . 11 TRBV6-1 CANRGRGGYTF TGTGCCAACCGAGGACGAGGAGGCTACACCTTC
. TRBJ1-2 TRBD1 14 TRBV7-9 CASSLGDRGYGYTF TGTGCCAGCAGCTTAGGTGACAGGGGGTATGGCTACACCTTC
. TRBJ2-1 TRBD2 12 TRBV30 CAWVLAGYEQFF TGTGCCTGGGTCCTAGCGGGGTATGAGCAGTTCTTC
. TRBJ1-1 . 13 TRBV28 CASLPYMNTEAFF TGTGCCAGCCTTCCCTACATGAACACTGAAGCTTTCTTT
. TRBJ2-7 TRBD2 17 TRBV4-1 CASSATPSSGPLYEQYF TGCGCCAGCAGCGCCACGCCATCTAGCGGACCTTTGTACGAGCAGTACTTC
few TRBJ2-7 . 12 TRBV27 CASSRTGTEQYF TGTGCCAGCAGTAGAACAGGGACCGAGCAGTACTTC
. TRBJ1-5 . 14 TRBV27 CASSLHRVGQPQHF TGTGCCAGCAGCCTACACAGGGTGGGGCAGCCCCAGCATTTT
once TRBJ1-1 . 14 TRBV6-6 CASSYDRMNTEAFF TGTGCCAGCAGTTATGACAGGATGAACACTGAAGCTTTCTTT
. TRBJ2-7 . 13 TRBV5-1 CASSLFGRVEQYF TGCGCCAGCAGCTTGTTTGGACGAGTAGAGCAGTACTTC
. TRBJ2-2 . 13 TRBV4-1 CASSPALTGELFF TGCGCCAGCAGCCCCGCCCTAACCGGGGAGCTGTTTTTT
. TRBJ1-2 . 12 TRBV10-3 CAISGTNYGYTF TGTGCCATCAGTGGGACAAACTATGGCTACACCTTC
few TRBJ1-2 . 17 TRBV7-9 CASSSLNVFTINYGYTF TGTGCCAGCAGCTCCCTTAATGTTTTTACGATTAACTATGGCTACACCTTC
. TRBJ1-1 TRBD1 16 TRBV16 CASSQGTGGMNTEAFF TGTGCCAGCAGCCAAGGGACAGGGGGCATGAACACTGAAGCTTTCTTT
. TRBJ1-1 . 15 TRBV7-2 CASSDNLWQTTEAFF TGTGCCAGCAGCGATAATCTATGGCAGACCACTGAAGCTTTCTTT